The 11 T cell receptor beta chains in this list originate from one sample, sequenced in a study of beta chain features in type 1 diabetes. The antigens of these receptors remain unknown. Notes on the study in general: Type 1 diabetes patients had TCRB CDR3s that were shorter (moderately but significantly so) in all four CD4+ subsets.

Expressed TCRB transcripts got sequenced, as all isolated RNA was reverse transcribed. Sequenced by immunoSEQ multiplex PCR; TCRdb stores in-frame clones only, minus some. The sample records 120,000 or so clones, around 15% being singletons. The sample taken for sequencing was central memory CD4+ T cells from blood. Every receptor here comes from a man younger than 35 with type 1 diabetes.

The chain is built from TRBV30 and TRBJ1-1; D ambiguous. The CDR3 is 12 amino acids. Germline V CDR1 and CDR2: GTSNPN, SVGIG (reference sequence). The V and J ends lost 2 bases and 3 bases respectively, with 7 bases between them. As DNA, the CDR3 is TGTGCCTGGAGTAGAGACTACACTGAAGCTTTCTTT. It yields the protein CAWSRDYTEAFF.

The chain carries TRBV29-1 and TRBJ2-5; D uncertain. The CDR3 is 10 residues long. The V gene lost 7 bases and the J gene lost 8 bases, with 11 bases spanning the gap. Germline CDR1 SQVTM, CDR2 ANQGSEA. The CDR3 loop reads CSAFMDTQYF. CDR3 coding DNA: TGCAGCGCATTCATGGACACCCAGTACTTC. Variable domain in full (rest from reference TRBV29-1 and TRBJ2-5): SAVISQKPSRDICQRGTSLTIQCQVDSQVTMMFWYRQQPGQSLTLIATANQGSEATYESGFVIDKFPISRPNLTFSTLTVSNMSPEDSSIYLCSAFMDTQYFGPGTRLLVL.

This clone was seen a few times. V gene TRBV9 combines with J gene TRBJ2-5; possibly TRBD1 for D (5 bases). Trimming pared 4 bases from V and 3 bases from J, leaving 16 bases between. CDR1 SGDLS and CDR2 YYNGEE come from the germline V gene. CDR3 size: 15 residues. The CDR3 here is CASSPGPAHEETQYF. As DNA, the CDR3 is TGTGCCAGCAGCCCAGGGCCAGCGCATGAAGAGACCCAGTACTTC. Variable domain in full (rest from reference TRBV9 and TRBJ2-5): DSGVTQTPKHLITATGQRVTLRCSPRSGDLSVYWYQQSLDQGLQFLIQYYNGEERAKGNILERFSAQQFPDLHSELNLSSLELGDSALYFCASSPGPAHEETQYFGPGTRLLVL.

The chain combines TRBV18 with TRBJ2-3; TRBD1 aligns across 9 bases. This CDR3 has 18 amino acids. The ends lost 3 bases at V and 5 bases at J; junction bases unmatched: 15. The germline V gene has CDR1 KGHSH and CDR2 LQKENI. For the CDR3, the DNA is TGTGCCAGCTCACCCCCAGCCGGACAGGGGCCAGTGGAAGATACGCAGTATTTT. Amino acids: CASSPPAGQGPVEDTQYF. The entire variable domain, with the rest obtained from reference TRBV18 and TRBJ2-3, is as follows: NAGVMQNPRHLVRRRGQEARLRCSPMKGHSHVYWYRQLPEEGLKFMVYLQKENIIDESGMPKERFSAEFPKEGPSILRIQQVVRGDSAAYFCASSPPAGQGPVEDTQYFGPGTRLTVL.

In this sample, this clone turned up many times. The rearrangement uses TRBV9 and TRBJ2-1; 14 bases are a match to TRBD2. CDR1 is SGDLS and CDR2 is YYNGEE in the germline V gene. Unmatched junction bases numbered 2, after V lost 3 bases and J lost 3 bases. This CDR3 comprises 16 residues. The CDR3 coding sequence is TGTGCCAGCAGCGCGACTAGCGGGAGGGTCTACAATGAGCAGTTCTTC. Translated: CASSATSGRVYNEQFF. The full variable domain, its missing parts supplied by reference TRBV9 and TRBJ2-1, is DSGVTQTPKHLITATGQRVTLRCSPRSGDLSVYWYQQSLDQGLQFLIQYYNGEERAKGNILERFSAQQFPDLHSELNLSSLELGDSALYFCASSATSGRVYNEQFFGPGTRLTVL.

This chain connects TRBV7-9 to TRBJ1-2; D not resolved. The CDR3 runs 14 residues. Looked up from germline, CDR1 is SEHNR and CDR2 is FQNEAQ (reference sequence). Deletions cut 2 bases from V and 6 bases from J, with 13 bases between. The DNA for the CDR3 is TGTGCCAGCAGCTTACGTCCGGGCACCAATGGCTACACCTTC. Amino acids: CASSLRPGTNGYTF. The whole variable domain, filled in from reference TRBV7-9 and TRBJ1-2, reads DTGVSQNPRHKITKRGQNVTFRCDPISEHNRLYWYRQTLGQGPEFLTYFQNEAQLEKSRLLSDRFSAERPKGSFSTLEIQRTEQGDSAMYLCASSLRPGTNGYTFGSGTRLTVV.

This chain connects TRBV5-1 to TRBJ2-7, with D hard to call. Germline values: CDR1 SGHRS, CDR2 YFSETQ. This CDR3 region has 15 residues. Trimming pared 2 bases from V and 3 bases from J, leaving 15 bases between. CDR3 protein: CASSFEAVKYYEQYF. The DNA of the CDR3 is TGCGCCAGCAGCTTCGAGGCGGTCAAATACTACGAGCAGTACTTC. The whole variable domain, remainder taken from reference TRBV5-1 and TRBJ2-7, is KAGVTQTPRYLIKTRGQQVTLSCSPISGHRSVSWYQQTPGQGLQFLFEYFSETQRNKGNFPGRFSGRQFSNSRSEMNVSTLELGDSALYLCASSFEAVKYYEQYFGPGTRLTVT.

CDR3 sequence reads: CASSQRADRERGEQFF. Written as DNA, the CDR3 is TGTGCCAGCAGCCAACGTGCGGACAGGGAGCGTGGTGAGCAGTTCTTC. The chain combines TRBV4-2 with TRBJ2-1, with 8 bases matching TRBD1. Germline CDR1 LGHNA, CDR2 YNFKEQ. Trimming cost V 2 bases and J 9 bases; bases outside gene matches: 12. This CDR3 comprises 16 residues.

V gene TRBV10-3 combines with J gene TRBJ1-2; D is unresolved. The germline CDR1 and CDR2 sequences are ENHRY and SYGVKD. V lost 0 bases and J lost 4, with 9 bases in between. This CDR3 contains 14 residues. This CDR3 is CAISESEQLYGYTF. In DNA form, the CDR3 reads TGTGCCATCAGTGAGTCGGAACAACTCTATGGCTACACCTTC.

This clone has just a few counts. This may stem from a read error, because a much larger clone lies one nucleotide away. CDR3 bases: TGTGCCATCAGTGAGGCTGCCATTGGGGCCAACGTCCTGACTTTC. Translation: CAISEAAIGANVLTF. The chain links TRBV10-3 to TRBJ2-6; D unclear. Germline CDR1 reads ENHRY; CDR2 reads SYGVKD. The CDR3 spans 15 residues. V gave up 2 bases and J gave up 3 bases, with 8 bases separating them.

This sequence joins TRBV4-2 and TRBJ1-1; D is ambiguous. The CDR3 contains 20 residues. Germline V lookup: CDR1 LGHNA, CDR2 YNFKEQ. The V end lost 1 base, the J end lost 0 bases, and 24 bases lay between the germline ends. CDR3 bases: TGTGCCAGCAGCCAAGCGGTCAGGCCGGCCGATAAGCTTTTGAACACTGAAGCTTTCTTT. Its protein is CASSQAVRPADKLLNTEAFF.